The 31 T cell receptor beta chains presented below share a single source sample, sequenced in a study of Ad26.COV2.S vaccination and SARS-CoV-2 variants. As for treatment: roughly 20 received Ad26.COV2.S at low or high dose, single or two shots; about 5 received placebo; per-sample allocation not given. After the first vaccine or placebo injection, samples were drawn on day 63. The data were produced by immunoSEQ multiplex PCR, yet TCRdb's version contains in-frame clones alone and is incomplete. The table includes about 350,000 clones, approximately 90% detected once. The input for sequencing was peripheral blood, taken in a trial of Ad26.COV2.S vaccine versus placebo. The receptor source for this set is a person aged 18-60 years who received the Ad26.COV2.S COVID-19 vaccine or a placebo.

V and J are TRBV19 and TRBJ2-2, with TRBD1 matching over 7 bases. CDR3 length: 15 amino acids. V shed 5 bases and J 1 base; nucleotides not matched to a gene: 4. Germline V gene sequence: CDR1 LNHDA, CDR2 SQIVND (reference sequence). CDR3 sequence: CASSPGTVNTGELFF. The CDR3 region has the DNA TGTGCCAGTAGTCCCGGGACAGTGAACACCGGGGAGCTGTTTTTT. Supplemented by reference TRBV19 and TRBJ2-2, the full variable domain reads DGGITQSPKYLFRKEGQNVTLSCEQNLNHDAMYWYRQDPGQGLRLIYYSQIVNDFQKGDIAEGYSVSREKKESFPLTVTSAQKNPTAFYLCASSPGTVNTGELFFGEGSRLTVL.

The rearrangement joins TRBV19 to TRBJ2-2; no clear D gene. The CDR3 loop spans 15 amino acids. V was cut by 3 bases and J by 1 base, with 9 bases left in between. Germline values: CDR1 LNHDA, CDR2 SQIVND (reference sequence). CDR3 amino acids: CASSITVLNTGELFF. As DNA, the CDR3 is TGTGCCAGTAGTATTACGGTATTGAACACCGGGGAGCTGTTTTTT.

J is TRBJ1-2 and V is TRBV6-5; maybe TRBD1 (6 bases). This CDR3 has 12 residues. Germline V lookup: CDR1 MNHEY, CDR2 SVGAGI. Trimming left V 7 bases short and J 8 bases short, with 14 bases between. CDR3 loop: CASTSGDGGYTF. Written as DNA, the CDR3 is TGTGCCAGCACGTCAGGGGATGGAGGCTACACCTTC.

The chain uses TRBV7-9 and TRBJ1-3; 11 bases line up with TRBD1. Trimming cost V 5 bases and J 2 bases; bases outside gene matches: 5. CDR1 is SEHNR, CDR2 FQNEAQ, per germline (reference sequence). The CDR3 covers 16 residues. The CDR3 is CASSRTGGIPGNTIYF. As DNA, the CDR3 is TGTGCCAGCAGCAGGACAGGGGGCATTCCTGGAAACACCATATATTTT.

The chain joins TRBV5-1 to TRBJ1-1; D remains ambiguous. The CDR3 spans 13 residues. The germline gives CDR1 SGHRS, CDR2 YFSETQ. Trimming stripped 4 bases from V and 2 bases from J, with 9 bases between. CDR3 protein: CASSPEGNTEAFF. The CDR3 DNA follows: TGCGCCAGCAGCCCCGAGGGTAACACTGAAGCTTTCTTT.

The rearrangement links TRBV4-1 to TRBJ2-7; the D is unclear. The germline V and J ends were trimmed by 1 base and 4 bases, with 14 bases remaining between them. Germline CDR1 MGHRA, CDR2 YSYEKL. The CDR3 loop spans 15 amino acids. CDR3: CASSQGYGDRYEQYF. Here the CDR3 DNA reads TGCGCCAGCAGCCAAGGTTATGGGGATCGGTACGAGCAGTACTTC.

This clone was observed a handful of times. The chain couples TRBV4-1 to TRBJ2-7; D is undetermined. Germline values: CDR1 MGHRA, CDR2 YSYEKL. CDR3 length equals 15 residues. V lost 1 base and J lost 0, with 10 bases in between. CDR3 sequence: CASSQGPVSSYEQYF. The CDR3 DNA sequence: TGCGCCAGCAGCCAAGGTCCGGTGAGCTCCTACGAGCAGTACTTC.

The chain's CDR3 is CASSSGNRYRTEAFF. The DNA of the CDR3 is TGTGCCAGCAGTTCTGGCAACCGGTATAGGACTGAAGCTTTCTTT. The chain couples TRBV27 to TRBJ1-1, with D unclear. This CDR3 has 15 residues. The germline V gene has CDR1 MNHEY and CDR2 SMNVEV (reference sequence). The V gene lost 4 bases and the J gene lost 5 bases, with 17 bases spanning the gap.

This chain uses TRBV12-5 with TRBJ2-1; 10 nucleotides agree with TRBD2. Germline V gives CDR1 LGHNT, CDR2 FRNRAP. Trimming at V came to 6 bases and at J to 8 bases, leaving 4 bases not matched to a gene. The CDR3 covers 13 residues. This chain's CDR3 is CASGPGLADEQFF. The CDR3 coding sequence is TGTGCTAGTGGACCCGGACTAGCGGATGAGCAGTTCTTC.

The rearrangement links TRBV18 to TRBJ2-5; 8 bases agree with TRBD1. The ends lost 2 bases at V and 3 bases at J; junction bases unmatched: 5. CDR3 length equals 15 residues. The germline CDR1 and CDR2 sequences are KGHSH and LQKENI. The CDR3 region has the DNA TGTGCCAGCTCACCAGGATCAGGGGGCGAAGAGACCCAGTACTTC. Encoded protein: CASSPGSGGEETQYF.

The chain carries TRBV7-9 and TRBJ2-3, with 8 bases fitting TRBD2. V dropped 3 bases and J dropped 7; count of bases not matched to a gene: 12. The V gene's germline CDR1 is SEHNR and CDR2 FQNEAQ (reference sequence). CDR3 length equals 16 residues. CDR3 in DNA: TGTGCCAGCAGCTTCCGGTCTAGCGGGTTGTATAATACGCAGTATTTT. It translates to CASSFRSSGLYNTQYF.

In this sample, this clone turned up a few times. CDR3 region: CASSYSNRGNNEQFF. The CDR3 DNA reads TGTGCCAGCAGTTACTCTAACAGGGGAAACAATGAGCAGTTCTTC. This rearrangement joins TRBV6-2 or TRBV6-3 to TRBJ2-1; 7 nucleotides line up with TRBD1. CDR3 length: 15 residues. V dropped 0 bases and J dropped 5; count of bases not matched to a gene: 4. Germline CDR1 MNHEY, CDR2 SVGEGT.

The DNA of the CDR3 is TGTGCCAGTAGTATCTCCAGGGGGGACACTGAAGCTTTCTTT. Protein product: CASSISRGDTEAFF. The V and J genes are TRBV19 and TRBJ1-1; 7 bases match TRBD1. This CDR3 region has 14 residues. Germline-derived CDR1 and CDR2 are LNHDA and SQIVND (reference sequence). V was clipped by 3 bases and J by 3 bases; unmatched bases: 4.

This CDR3 is CASRPTVFYEQYF. Here the CDR3 DNA reads TGTGCCAGCAGACCTACAGTGTTCTACGAGCAGTACTTC. This sequence joins TRBV27 and TRBJ2-7; no definite D call. The V and J ends lost 6 bases and 3 bases respectively, with 12 bases between them. Germline V gives CDR1 MNHEY, CDR2 SMNVEV (reference sequence). The CDR3 is 13 residues long.

The genes are TRBV28 and TRBJ2-7; 9 bases line up with TRBD2. Looked up from germline, CDR1 is MDHEN and CDR2 is SYDVKM. V lost 2 bases and J lost 3; bases outside the gene matches: 8. This CDR3 has 16 amino acids. In DNA form, the CDR3 reads TGTGCCAGCAGTTTAGGGTTAGCGGGAGAAATCTACGAGCAGTACTTC. Translated: CASSLGLAGEIYEQYF.

The chain has TRBV5-4 and TRBJ1-1; 11 nucleotides align to TRBD1. With 0 bases clipped from V and 5 bases from J, the junction kept 3 bases outside the gene matches. Germline V lookup: CDR1 SGHNT, CDR2 YYREEE (reference sequence). The CDR3 has 15 amino acids. CDR3 region: CASSLGGQGGTEAFF. CDR3 bases: TGTGCCAGCAGCTTGGGGGGACAGGGGGGTACTGAAGCTTTCTTT.

The V gene is TRBV7-9, the J gene TRBJ2-5; a possible D gene is TRBD1 (6 bases). The V gene's germline CDR1 is SEHNR and CDR2 FQNEAQ (reference sequence). The CDR3 consists of 17 residues. V gave up 4 bases and J gave up 2 bases, with 20 bases separating them. The CDR3 sequence: CASSSLRGAGVQETQYF. CDR3 DNA: TGTGCCAGCAGCTCCCTCAGGGGCGCAGGGGTTCAAGAGACCCAGTACTTC. Supplemented by reference TRBV7-9 and TRBJ2-5, the full variable domain reads DTGVSQNPRHKITKRGQNVTFRCDPISEHNRLYWYRQTLGQGPEFLTYFQNEAQLEKSRLLSDRFSAERPKGSFSTLEIQRTEQGDSAMYLCASSSLRGAGVQETQYFGPGTRLLVL.

The rearrangement links TRBV11-2 to TRBJ2-3, with 11 bases that match TRBD2. V shed 5 bases and J 2 bases; nucleotides not matched to a gene: 6. Germline V CDR1 and CDR2: SGHAT, FQNNGV. The length of the CDR3 is 16 residues. The CDR3 reads CASSPTSGGLTDTQYF. In DNA form, the CDR3 reads TGTGCCAGCAGCCCTACTAGCGGGGGCCTCACAGATACGCAGTATTTT.

To note about this clone: The sample contains more than one DNA sequence encoding this CDR3. CDR3 in amino acids: CASSLAGYQETQYF. The CDR3 bases are TGTGCCAGCAGCTTAGCTGGGTACCAAGAGACCCAGTACTTC. This rearrangement joins TRBV7-2 to TRBJ2-5; D unresolved. CDR3 length: 14 amino acids. V was clipped by 0 bases and J by 0 bases, with 5 bases between them. Germline values: CDR1 SGHTA, CDR2 FQGNSA. Looking up the rest from reference TRBV7-2 and TRBJ2-5 gives the full variable domain: GAGVSQSPSNKVTEKGKDVELRCDPISGHTALYWYRQSLGQGLEFLIYFQGNSAPDKSGLPSDRFSAERTGGSVSTLTIQRTQQEDSAVYLCASSLAGYQETQYFGPGTRLLVL.

The rearrangement uses TRBV18 and TRBJ2-2, with 7 bases lining up with TRBD1. The length of the CDR3 is 15 residues. J gave up 6 bases and V 5 bases, and 9 bases lay outside the gene matches. The V gene's germline CDR1 is KGHSH and CDR2 LQKENI. Here the CDR3 DNA reads TGTGCCAGCTCAAATGACAGGGCCGAAGCCGGGGAGCTGTTTTTT. Its protein product is CASSNDRAEAGELFF.

The rearrangement uses TRBV10-2 and TRBJ2-7; D is possibly TRBD1 (7 bases). The germline V and J ends were trimmed by 3 bases and 0 bases, with 30 bases remaining between them. Germline V gives CDR1 WSHSY, CDR2 SAAADI. The CDR3 is 21 amino acids. CDR3 in DNA: TGCGCCAGCAGTGACAACCGGGGGACCCAGGGGGTACCCAGGAGCTCCTACGAGCAGTACTTC. Its protein product is CASSDNRGTQGVPRSSYEQYF.

This rearrangement joins TRBV24-1 to TRBJ2-1; a weak D match, TRBD1 (6 bases). This CDR3 is 13 amino acids long. The germline V and J ends were trimmed by 7 bases and 4 bases, with 10 bases remaining between them. CDR1 and CDR2 (germline): KGHDR, SFDVKD. CDR3 in amino acids: CATRDSDYNEQFF. The CDR3 bases are TGTGCCACCAGGGACAGCGATTACAATGAGCAGTTCTTC.

The chain links TRBV5-4 to TRBJ1-2, with a possible D match to TRBD1 (6 bases). The germline CDR1 and CDR2 sequences are SGHNT and YYREEE (reference sequence). CDR3 length: 14 amino acids. The V gene lost 3 bases and the J gene lost 2 bases, with 11 bases spanning the gap. For the CDR3, the DNA is TGTGCCAGCAGCTACGGACAGAGCAACTATGGCTACACCTTC. The encoded protein is CASSYGQSNYGYTF.

The chain links TRBV11-2 to TRBJ1-1; tentative D call: TRBD1 (5 bases). Trimming left V 3 bases short and J 3 bases short, with 8 bases between. The germline gives CDR1 SGHAT, CDR2 FQNNGV. The CDR3 runs to 13 residues. CDR3 sequence: CASSFIGDTEAFF. CDR3 nucleotides: TGTGCCAGCAGCTTTATAGGGGACACTGAAGCTTTCTTT.

The V gene is TRBV6-1, the J gene TRBJ1-6; 7 nucleotides align to TRBD1. There are 15 residues in the CDR3. The germline gives CDR1 MNHNS, CDR2 SASEGT. V was pared by 3 bases and J by 7 bases, with 6 bases of the junction left unmatched. The chain's CDR3 is CASSDDRAGNSPLHF. The CDR3 DNA reads as TGTGCCAGCAGTGACGACAGGGCTGGGAATTCACCCCTCCACTTT.

The rearrangement joins TRBV6-2 or TRBV6-3 to TRBJ2-1, with D perhaps TRBD2 (7 bases). Germline V lookup: CDR1 MNHEY, CDR2 SVGEGT. The CDR3 spans 18 residues. V lost 3 bases and J lost 4, with 22 bases in between. CDR3 protein: CASSYSLSGDYQYNEQFF. CDR3 nucleotide sequence: TGTGCCAGCAGTTATTCCCTCTCAGGGGACTACCAGTACAATGAGCAGTTCTTC.

The rearrangement joins TRBV5-5 to TRBJ2-3, with 7 nucleotides matching TRBD1. The germline V gene encodes CDR1 SGHKS and CDR2 YYEKEE (reference sequence). Unmatched junction bases numbered 2, after V lost 0 bases and J lost 4 bases. The CDR3 is 14 amino acids. CDR3 amino acids: CASSLVGTADTQYF. The CDR3 DNA is TGTGCCAGCAGCTTGGTCGGGACAGCAGATACGCAGTATTTT. Looking up the rest from reference TRBV5-5 and TRBJ2-3 gives the full variable domain: DAGVTQSPTHLIKTRGQQVTLRCSPISGHKSVSWYQQVLGQGPQFIFQYYEKEERGRGNFPDRFSARQFPNYSSELNVNALLLGDSALYLCASSLVGTADTQYFGPGTRLTVL.

This clone occurred once. The V and J genes are TRBV3-1 (or the pseudogene TRBV3-2) and TRBJ2-7; weak D call: TRBD1 (5 bases). The CDR3 covers 15 residues. The germline CDR1 and CDR2 sequences are LGHDT and YNNKEL (reference sequence). The V gene lost 0 bases and the J gene lost 7 bases, with 16 bases spanning the gap. The CDR3 region is CASSQDWLGASEQYF. The DNA of the CDR3 is TGTGCCAGCAGCCAAGATTGGTTAGGGGCTAGTGAGCAGTACTTC.

V is TRBV21-1 and J is TRBJ2-5. TRBV21-1 is designated a pseudogene. The CDR3 contains 15 residues. CDR3 residues: CASSKVSDTQETQYF. In nucleotides, the CDR3 is TGTGCCAGCAGCAAAGTGTCGGATACTCAAGAGACCCAGTACTTC.

The chain employs TRBV7-6 and TRBJ2-7; no reliable D call. This CDR3 region has 12 residues. CDR1 is SGHVS, CDR2 FNYEAQ, per germline. V lost 4 bases, J lost 3 bases, and 7 bases lay in between. DNA for the CDR3: TGTGCCAGCAGCTCACCTAACTACGAGCAGTACTTC. Protein: CASSSPNYEQYF.

CDR3 DNA sequence: TGCGCCAGCAGTGAGGTGGGGGATCAGCCCCAGCATTTT. This sequence encodes CASSEVGDQPQHF. The gene calls are TRBV10-2 and TRBJ1-5, with D tentatively TRBD1 (5 bases). The V gene lost 2 bases and the J gene lost 5 bases, with 7 bases spanning the gap. Germline V gene sequence: CDR1 WSHSY, CDR2 SAAADI. CDR3 length: 13 residues.